This TCR beta chain was sequenced for a study of spatial heterogeneity in lung cancer. General study points: In tumors, expanded intratumoral alpha and beta TCR counts tracked mutation counts.

TCRdb re-derived calls from the 5' RACE reads in MiXCR, one entry per CDR3 protein. The table shows 9,500 to 12,000 distinct CDR3 sequences, with around an eighth occurring only once. Time point given: sample taken at primary tumor resection. The CDR3 is 15 residues long. Germline V gene lookup returns CDR1 SEHNR and CDR2 FQNEAQ (reference sequence). Trimming cost V 5 bases and J 2 bases; bases outside gene matches: 5. Relative to its sample, this clonotype is medium-sized. The antigen is not known. Sequences were derived from lung tumor tissue, sampled at surgery. The V call is TRBV7-9, the J call TRBJ1-1; 10 nucleotides agree with TRBD1. This TCR was sampled from a female donor with early-stage non-small cell lung cancer. The CDR3 DNA follows: TGTGCCAGCAGCCCGGGACAGGGGTTTAACACTGAAGCTTTCTTT. Amino acid sequence: CASSPGQGFNTEAFF.